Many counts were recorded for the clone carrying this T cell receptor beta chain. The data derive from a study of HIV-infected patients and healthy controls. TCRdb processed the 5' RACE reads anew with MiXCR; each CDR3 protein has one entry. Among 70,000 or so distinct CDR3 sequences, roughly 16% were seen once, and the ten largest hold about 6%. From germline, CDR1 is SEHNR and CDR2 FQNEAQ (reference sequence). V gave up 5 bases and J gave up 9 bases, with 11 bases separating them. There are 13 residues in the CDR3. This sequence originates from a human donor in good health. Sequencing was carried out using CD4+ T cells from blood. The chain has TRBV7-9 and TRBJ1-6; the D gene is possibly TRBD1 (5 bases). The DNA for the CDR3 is TGTGCCAGCAGCAGGGACGGGATTTCACCCCTCCACTTT. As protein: CASSRDGISPLHF.